This is a list of T cell receptor beta chains from one sample in a study of T cells in localized non-small cell lung cancer. Libraries were prepared by immunoSEQ multiplex PCR; TCRdb keeps only in-frame clonotypes and omits some of them. The table has under 2,500 clones, 20% to 25% seen once; the top ten hold over 15%. The sample was lung tumor tissue, taken before any cancer treatment. These receptor sequences come from a male donor older than 55 with stage I lung adenocarcinoma. The CDR3 runs from the conserved cysteine through the conserved F or W. The order of the fields is clone size, V gene, D gene, J gene, CDR3 protein, CDR3 DNA. The D gene is left open where the match is weak. Some rows mark clone size as missing; the rest say once, few, many or name a class of expanded clone.

-,TRBV12-5,-,TRBJ2-4,CASGLDSMGSLQYF,TGTGCTAGTGGTTTGGACTCGATGGGGTCGCTTCAGTACTTC
few,TRBV11-3,-,TRBJ1-6,CASSLVRGWNSPLHF,TGTGCCAGCAGCTTAGTAAGGGGTTGGAATTCACCCCTCCACTTT
medium-sized,TRBV11-3,-,TRBJ2-3,CASSFGFGGDTQYF,TGTGCCAGCAGCTTTGGGTTCGGGGGAGATACGCAGTATTTT
-,TRBV19,TRBD1,TRBJ2-1,CASTRDRVNEQFF,TGTGCCAGTACCAGAGACAGGGTCAATGAGCAGTTCTTC
-,TRBV6-8,TRBD2,TRBJ2-3,CASTSGSTDTQYF,TGTGCCAGCACTAGCGGGAGCACAGATACGCAGTATTTT
-,TRBV11-3,TRBD1,TRBJ1-5,CASSRDRRNQPQHF,TGTGCCAGCAGCCGGGACAGGCGCAATCAGCCCCAGCATTTT
few,TRBV11-3,TRBD1,TRBJ2-7,CASSLMTGGHEQYF,TGTGCCAGCAGCTTGATGACAGGGGGCCACGAGCAGTACTTC
medium-sized,TRBV9,TRBD2,TRBJ2-7,CASSPQLAGGWQYF,TGTGCCAGCAGCCCCCAGTTAGCGGGAGGGTGGCAGTACTTC
medium-sized,TRBV11-3,-,TRBJ2-2,CASSLEGPNTGELFF,TGTGCCAGCAGCTTAGAGGGTCCGAACACCGGGGAGCTGTTTTTT
few,TRBV29-1,-,TRBJ1-1,CSHTRTANTEAFF,TGCAGCCATACCCGGACGGCGAACACTGAAGCTTTCTTT